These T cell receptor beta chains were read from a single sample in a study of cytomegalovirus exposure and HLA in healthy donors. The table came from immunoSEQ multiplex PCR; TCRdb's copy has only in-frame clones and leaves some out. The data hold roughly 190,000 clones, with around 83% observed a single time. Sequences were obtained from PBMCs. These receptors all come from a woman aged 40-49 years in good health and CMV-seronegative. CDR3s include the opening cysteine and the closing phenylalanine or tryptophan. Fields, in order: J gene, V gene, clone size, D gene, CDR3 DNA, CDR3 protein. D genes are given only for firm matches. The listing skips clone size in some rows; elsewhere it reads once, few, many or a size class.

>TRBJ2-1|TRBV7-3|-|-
TGTGCCAGCAGCTTAACTCTCGGCCGGGTGAGCTCCTACAATGAGCAGTTCTTC
CASSLTLGRVSSYNEQFF
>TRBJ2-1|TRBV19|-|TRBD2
TGTGCCAGTAGTCCAACACCCGGACTAGCGGTAGCGAATGAGCAGTTCTTC
CASSPTPGLAVANEQFF
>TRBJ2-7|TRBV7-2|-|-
TGTGCCAGCAGCTTAGCTAGCGCTCCAAACTTCTACGAGCAGTACTTC
CASSLASAPNFYEQYF
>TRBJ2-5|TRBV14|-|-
TGTGCCAGCAGCCAAGAATCGCGGCAAGAGACCCAGTACTTC
CASSQESRQETQYF
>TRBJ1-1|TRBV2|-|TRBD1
TGTGCCAGCAGAGACTGGACAGGGGAGAACACTGAAGCTTTCTTT
CASRDWTGENTEAFF
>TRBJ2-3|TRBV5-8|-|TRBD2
TGTGCCAGCAGCTTGGATGGTGCTAGCGGGAGGGGAGATACGCAGTATTTT
CASSLDGASGRGDTQYF
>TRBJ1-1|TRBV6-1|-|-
TGTGCCAGCAGTGAAATAGGGCAGGGGATTGAAGCTTTCTTT
CASSEIGQGIEAFF
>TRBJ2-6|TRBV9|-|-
TGTGCCAGCAGCGTTACAGCTATCTCTGGGGCCAACGTCCTGACTTTC
CASSVTAISGANVLTF
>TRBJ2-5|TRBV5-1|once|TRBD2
TGCGCCAGCAGCAGAGCTGCGGGAGGGCCGGGAGAGACCCAGTACTTC
CASSRAAGGPGETQYF
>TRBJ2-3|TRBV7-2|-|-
TGTGCCAGCAGCTTAGGGGGGCGGCACACAGATACGCAGTATTTT
CASSLGGRHTDTQYF
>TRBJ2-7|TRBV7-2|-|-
TGTGCCAGCAGCCGACCCCCCCAACTAGGGCTGGACGAGCAGTACTTC
CASSRPPQLGLDEQYF
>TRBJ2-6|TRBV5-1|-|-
TGCGCCAGCAGTTTACGGGGTCAAAGCAACGTCCTGACTTTC
CASSLRGQSNVLTF
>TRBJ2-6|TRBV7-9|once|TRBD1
TGTGCCAGCAGCTTCTTCCGAAACAGGGGGAAATCTGGGGCCAACGTCCTGACTTTC
CASSFFRNRGKSGANVLTF
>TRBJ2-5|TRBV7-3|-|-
TGTGCCAGCAGAGCTACCGGGACAAGGCGAGAGACCCAGTACTTC
CASRATGTRRETQYF
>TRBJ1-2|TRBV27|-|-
TGTGCCAGCTCATACCGGGTTGCAGCCCTACCTTACTATGGCTACACCTTC
CASSYRVAALPYYGYTF
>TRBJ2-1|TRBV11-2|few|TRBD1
TGTGCCAGCAGCCCACAGGGGTCTGAGCAGTTCTTC
CASSPQGSEQFF
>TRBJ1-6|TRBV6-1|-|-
TGTGCCAGCAGTGAACAACAGTTCGATTCACCCCTCCACTTT
CASSEQQFDSPLHF